One and the same sample provided the 28 T cell receptor beta chains below, sequenced in a study of shared clonotypes between healthy human individuals. Generated by immunoSEQ multiplex PCR, the TCRdb table keeps only in-frame clones and is missing some. The sample records 600,000 to 750,000 clones, 90% being singletons. Specimen: memory CD8+ T cells from PBMCs. Subset given: CD45RO+ cells pooled with CCR7-negative TemRA cells. The receptor source for this set is a man younger than 30 in good health. Some clones in this sample may be carry-over from other donors' samples.

J is TRBJ2-1 and V is TRBV28; D not certain. Germline V CDR1 and CDR2: MDHEN, SYDVKM. V lost 1 base and J 7 bases, leaving 14 bases between the germline ends. This CDR3 comprises 15 residues. The CDR3: CASSLSLSMGNEQFF. CDR3 DNA: TGTGCCAGCAGTTTATCCCTTTCTATGGGGAATGAGCAGTTCTTC.

The chain has TRBV7-6 and TRBJ1-4; D ambiguous. Germline values: CDR1 SGHVS, CDR2 FNYEAQ. The V end was cut by 2 bases, the J end by 7 bases, with 14 bases between. The CDR3 has 15 amino acids. Here the CDR3 DNA reads TGTGCCAGCAGCTTATCGGTCAGGCGGGGTGAAAAACTGTTTTTT. Translation gives CASSLSVRRGEKLFF. Supplemented by reference TRBV7-6 and TRBJ1-4, the full variable domain reads GAGVSQSPRYKVTKRGQDVALRCDPISGHVSLYWYRQALGQGPEFLTYFNYEAQQDKSGLPNDRFSAERPEGSISTLTIQRTEQRDSAMYRCASSLSVRRGEKLFFGSGTQLSVL.

The chain employs TRBV4-1 and TRBJ2-2, with D perhaps matching TRBD2 (5 bases). The CDR3 is 15 amino acids. V lost 0 bases and J lost 4, with 9 bases in between. Germline V gene sequence: CDR1 MGHRA, CDR2 YSYEKL. CDR3 DNA: TGCGCCAGCAGCCAAGATCGGGATTTCACCGGGGAGCTGTTTTTT. Translated, it gives CASSQDRDFTGELFF.

The chain has TRBV15 and TRBJ2-3; the D gene is possibly TRBD2 (5 bases). Per germline, CDR1 LNHNV and CDR2 YYDKDF (reference sequence). This CDR3 is built from 15 residues. V gave up 9 bases and J gave up 3 bases, with 19 bases separating them. The CDR3 DNA sequence: TGTGCCACAGGTCCCGGGGAAGGGATGACAGATACGCAGTATTTT. Translated, it gives CATGPGEGMTDTQYF.

V is TRBV5-6 and J is TRBJ2-1, with D hard to call. CDR1 is SGHDT and CDR2 is YYEEEE in the germline V gene. V lost 2 bases to trimming and J lost 4 bases, with 13 bases between them. The CDR3 length is 15 residues. DNA of the CDR3: TGTGCCAGCAGCTTCGGACCATCCACATACAATGAGCAGTTCTTC. Encoded protein: CASSFGPSTYNEQFF.

The V call is TRBV9, the J call TRBJ2-1, with 9 bases fitting TRBD2. This CDR3 is 18 amino acids long. With V trimmed by 3 bases and J by 2 bases, 12 bases remained unmatched. Germline V CDR1 and CDR2: SGDLS, YYNGEE. In DNA, the CDR3 is TGTGCCAGCAGCGACCCCTCTAGCGGGATTAGGCCCTACAATGAGCAGTTCTTC. Amino acid sequence: CASSDPSSGIRPYNEQFF.

This clone was seen a single time. The chain employs TRBV7-9 and TRBJ2-1; D remains ambiguous. This CDR3 comprises 12 residues. V was trimmed by 5 bases and J by 8 bases, leaving 10 bases between them. Germline-derived CDR1 and CDR2 are SEHNR and FQNEAQ (reference sequence). The CDR3 nucleotides are TGTGCCAGCAGCGGGCGACTCGATGAGCAGTTCTTC. Amino acids: CASSGRLDEQFF.

The chain joins TRBV5-1 to TRBJ2-1, with 8 positions matching TRBD1. V lost 0 bases, J lost 2 bases, and 4 bases stayed unmatched. Germline CDR1 reads SGHRS; CDR2 reads YFSETQ. The CDR3 covers 16 residues. The CDR3 spells CASSLGAGGAYNEQFF. The CDR3 DNA sequence: TGCGCCAGCAGCTTGGGGGCAGGGGGCGCCTACAATGAGCAGTTCTTC.

The count of this clone is one. This chain connects TRBV9 to TRBJ2-7; no firm D call. The V gene lost 0 bases and the J gene lost 7 bases, with 14 bases spanning the gap. The CDR3 consists of 14 residues. Germline V gene lookup returns CDR1 SGDLS and CDR2 YYNGEE. CDR3 DNA: TGTGCCAGCAGCGTAGACCAGATTGGGGTTGAGCAGTACTTC. It translates to CASSVDQIGVEQYF.

The CDR3 region has the DNA TGTGCCAGCAGTACGACTAGGGCCTACAATGAGCAGTTCTTC. Translated: CASSTTRAYNEQFF. The V gene is TRBV25-1, the J gene TRBJ2-1; TRBD2 might be the D (6 bases). Germline assignment: CDR1 MGHDK and CDR2 SYGVNS. This CDR3 region has 14 residues. The V and J ends lost 5 bases and 2 bases respectively, with 10 bases between them.

V gene TRBV9 combines with J gene TRBJ2-3, with 8 bases that match TRBD1. V lost 4 bases and J lost 3; bases outside the gene matches: 10. The CDR3 is 16 residues long. Germline V gene data show CDR1 as SGDLS and CDR2 as YYNGEE. The CDR3 loop is CASSTRSGGDTDTQYF. The CDR3 DNA follows: TGTGCCAGCAGCACCCGCTCAGGGGGCGATACAGATACGCAGTATTTT.

J is TRBJ1-5 and V is TRBV4-1, with TRBD1 as a possible D gene (5 bases). Deletions cut 5 bases from V and 0 bases from J, with 14 bases between. The germline CDR1 and CDR2 sequences are MGHRA and YSYEKL. The CDR3 is 16 amino acids. The CDR3 DNA reads TGCGCCAGCAGCGATCCGGGGGGTTATAGCAATCAGCCCCAGCATTTT. Its translation is CASSDPGGYSNQPQHF.

The chain joins TRBV5-4 to TRBJ2-7; no reliable D call. The CDR3 contains 14 residues. V was cut by 0 bases and J by 3 bases, with 10 bases left in between. Germline CDR1 SGHNT, CDR2 YYREEE (reference sequence). The CDR3: CASSLVGPGYEQYF. For the CDR3, the DNA is TGTGCCAGCAGCTTGGTTGGTCCAGGCTACGAGCAGTACTTC. The variable domain in full, completed from reference TRBV5-4 and TRBJ2-7, reads ETGVTQSPTHLIKTRGQQVTLRCSSQSGHNTVSWYQQALGQGPQFIFQYYREEENGRGNFPPRFSGLQFPNYSSELNVNALELDDSALYLCASSLVGPGYEQYFGPGTRLTVT.

The chain has TRBV11-2 and TRBJ2-3; D is undetermined. This CDR3 contains 13 residues. V lost 6 bases and J 2 bases, leaving 9 bases between the germline ends. Germline V gene data show CDR1 as SGHAT and CDR2 as FQNNGV. This chain's CDR3 is CASSAPLTDTQYF. CDR3 nucleotide sequence: TGTGCCAGCAGTGCTCCCCTCACAGATACGCAGTATTTT.

The rearrangement links TRBV27 to TRBJ2-3; either TRBD1 or TRBD2 may fit D (5 bases each). The CDR3 runs 17 residues. Looked up from germline, CDR1 is MNHEY and CDR2 is SMNVEV (reference sequence). The germline V and J ends were trimmed by 4 bases and 5 bases, with 22 bases remaining between them. CDR3 nucleotides: TGTGCCAGCAGTTCAATATATATGGGGGACGATTTAGATACGCAGTATTTT. It translates to CASSSIYMGDDLDTQYF.

The gene calls are TRBV7-7 and TRBJ2-2; D is unresolved. The CDR3 runs to 13 residues. Trimming cost V 1 base and J 8 bases, with 8 bases left between them. CDR1 is SSHAT, CDR2 FNYEAQ, per germline (reference sequence). The CDR3 region is CASSLVTWGELFF. CDR3 nucleotides: TGTGCCAGCAGCTTAGTCACTTGGGGGGAGCTGTTTTTT. The full variable domain, completed using reference TRBV7-7 and TRBJ2-2, is GAGVSQSPRYKVTKRGQDVTLRCDPISSHATLYWYQQALGQGPEFLTYFNYEAQPDKSGLPSDRFSAERPEGSISTLTIQRTEQRDSAMYRCASSLVTWGELFFGEGSRLTVL.

This chain uses TRBV5-8 with TRBJ2-1; TRBD1 aligns across 9 bases. The V segment lost 5 bases and the J segment 4 bases; nucleotides outside the gene matches: 7. The CDR3 runs to 15 residues. Germline V gives CDR1 SGHTS, CDR2 YDEGEE. The CDR3: CASRDRDRVYNEQFF. Here the CDR3 DNA reads TGTGCCAGCAGGGACCGGGACAGGGTTTACAATGAGCAGTTCTTC.

This chain joins TRBV6-6 and TRBJ1-6; TRBD1 agrees at 8 bases. This CDR3 is 15 amino acids long. Germline trimming cut 0 bases from V and 10 bases from J; bases unmatched to any gene: 5. Per germline, CDR1 MNHNY and CDR2 SVGAGI (reference sequence). The CDR3 DNA sequence: TGTGCCAGCAGTTACTCTCAGGGGGCCGGGTCACCCCTCCACTTT. It is translated as CASSYSQGAGSPLHF.

The DNA for the CDR3 is TGTGCCAGCAGCTTAGAAACAGACAATCAGCCCCAGCATTTT. Amino acid sequence: CASSLETDNQPQHF. This chain joins TRBV11-2 and TRBJ1-5; D gene unclear. This CDR3 spans 14 amino acids. Per the germline V gene, CDR1 is SGHAT and CDR2 is FQNNGV. Trimming cost V 0 bases and J 3 bases, with 6 bases left between them. The full variable domain, completed using reference TRBV11-2 and TRBJ1-5, is EAGVAQSPRYKIIEKRQSVAFWCNPISGHATLYWYQQILGQGPKLLIQFQNNGVVDDSQLPKDRFSAERLKGVDSTLKIQPAKLEDSAVYLCASSLETDNQPQHFGDGTRLSIL.

The chain employs TRBV28 and TRBJ2-3; no definite D call. The CDR3 runs 15 residues. The V gene lost 2 bases and the J gene lost 0 bases, with 9 bases spanning the gap. From germline, CDR1 is MDHEN and CDR2 SYDVKM. The CDR3 region is CASSLDTVSTDTQYF. The DNA for the CDR3 is TGTGCCAGCAGTTTAGATACCGTTAGCACAGATACGCAGTATTTT.

This chain connects TRBV27 to TRBJ1-2, with a possible D match to TRBD1 (5 bases). Germline-derived CDR1 and CDR2 are MNHEY and SMNVEV (reference sequence). The CDR3 is 11 amino acids. Trimming removed 10 bases from V and 8 bases from J, with 14 bases in between. The CDR3 nucleotides are TGTGCCACCCAGGTCGGGGGAGGCTACACCTTC. Its protein is CATQVGGGYTF.

This chain uses TRBV27 with TRBJ2-5, with 8 bases fitting TRBD1. CDR3 length: 13 residues. CDR1 and CDR2 from the germline V gene are MNHEY and SMNVEV (reference sequence). V lost 5 bases and J lost 4; bases outside the gene matches: 3. The CDR3 bases are TGTGCCAGCAGTGACAGGGGTTCAGAGACCCAGTACTTC. Translated: CASSDRGSETQYF.

DNA for the CDR3: TGTGCCAGCAGTTTAAGCCCGAACCCGCAGAAGGAGCAGTACTTC. Translation: CASSLSPNPQKEQYF. The gene calls are TRBV27 and TRBJ2-7; D remains unclear. V gave up 2 bases and J gave up 7 bases, with 18 bases separating them. The CDR3 runs 15 residues. Germline loops: CDR1 MNHEY, CDR2 SMNVEV (reference sequence).

About this clone: A read error likely explains this, since a far larger clone differs by one base. The chain combines TRBV9 with TRBJ2-3, with 7 bases matching TRBD2. Germline CDR1 and CDR2: SGDLS and YYNGEE. The CDR3 has 15 amino acids. CDR3 DNA: TGTGCCGGCAGCGTACGGGCGGGAGAAACAGATACGCAGTATTTT. Translation: CAGSVRAGETDTQYF.

The chain joins TRBV27 to TRBJ2-7; 9 nucleotides align to TRBD1. The germline CDR1 and CDR2 sequences are MNHEY and SMNVEV (reference sequence). This CDR3 comprises 15 residues. The ends lost 4 bases at V and 4 bases at J; junction bases unmatched: 8. This CDR3 is CASSSIGTGLYEQYF. The CDR3 bases are TGTGCCAGCAGTTCTATCGGGACAGGGTTATACGAGCAGTACTTC.

J is TRBJ2-7 and V is TRBV6-1, with D uncertain. CDR3 size: 15 residues. V lost 2 bases and J lost 3, with 14 bases in between. CDR1 MNHNS and CDR2 SASEGT come from the germline V gene. This CDR3 is CASSEPRAILYEQYF. CDR3 nucleotides: TGTGCCAGCAGTGAACCCCGGGCGATACTCTACGAGCAGTACTTC.

The J gene is TRBJ2-1, the V gene TRBV28, with TRBD2 matching over 10 bases. The CDR3 covers 15 residues. Trimming cost V 5 bases and J 5 bases; bases outside gene matches: 6. Germline loops: CDR1 MDHEN, CDR2 SYDVKM. The CDR3 sequence is CASSPGTSAHNEQFF. CDR3 nucleotide sequence: TGTGCCAGCAGTCCCGGGACTAGCGCCCACAATGAGCAGTTCTTC. Looking up the rest from reference TRBV28 and TRBJ2-1 gives the full variable domain: DVKVTQSSRYLVKRTGEKVFLECVQDMDHENMFWYRQDPGLGLRLIYFSYDVKMKEKGDIPEGYSVSREKKERFSLILESASTNQTSMYLCASSPGTSAHNEQFFGPGTRLTVL.

The chain carries TRBV5-6 and TRBJ2-1; a possible D gene is TRBD2 (6 bases). The V gene's germline CDR1 is SGHDT and CDR2 YYEEEE. Trimming cost V 4 bases and J 3 bases, with 14 bases left between them. The CDR3 contains 15 residues. In DNA, the CDR3 is TGTGCCAGCAGCCGGGGGAGAGTCCGCTACAATGAGCAGTTCTTC. It yields the protein CASSRGRVRYNEQFF.